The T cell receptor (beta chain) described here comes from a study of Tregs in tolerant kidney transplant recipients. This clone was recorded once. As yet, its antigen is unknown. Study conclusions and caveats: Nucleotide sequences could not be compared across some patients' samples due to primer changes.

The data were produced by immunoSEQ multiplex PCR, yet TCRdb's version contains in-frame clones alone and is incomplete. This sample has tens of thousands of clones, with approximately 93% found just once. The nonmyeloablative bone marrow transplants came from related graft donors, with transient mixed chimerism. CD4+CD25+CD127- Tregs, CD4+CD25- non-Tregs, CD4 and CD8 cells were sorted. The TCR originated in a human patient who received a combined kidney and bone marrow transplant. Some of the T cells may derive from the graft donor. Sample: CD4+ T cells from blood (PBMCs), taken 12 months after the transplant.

The CDR3 reads CASSPLPGQGPEQYF. The CDR3 region has the DNA TGTGCCAGCTCACCACTACCGGGACAGGGGCCCGAGCAGTACTTC. The V gene is TRBV18, the J gene TRBJ2-7, with 10 positions matching TRBD1. The CDR3 loop spans 15 amino acids. Per the germline V gene, CDR1 is KGHSH and CDR2 is LQKENI. The ends lost 1 base at V and 6 bases at J; junction bases unmatched: 6.